The clone carrying this T cell receptor (beta chain) turned up a few times. Its specificity is not known. The sample comes from a study of response to subunit inactivated influenza vaccine. Regarding the study as a whole: Every seasonal influenza vaccination brings in few new T cells, the authors suggested.

MiXCR, run by TCRdb on the RT-PCR reads, gives a single entry per CDR3 protein. There are some 500,000 distinct CDR3 sequences in the sample; roughly 13% occur only once, and around 13% lies in the top ten. CDR1 and CDR2 from the germline V gene are KGHDR and SFDVKD. The CDR3 is made up of 14 amino acids. J was trimmed by 12 bases and V by 4 bases; bases with no gene match: 12. The sequencing here drew on PBMCs from blood, taken around seven weeks after vaccination. The receptor was isolated from a man between 50 and 59 years old who received an inactivated influenza vaccine. The chain carries TRBV24-1 and TRBJ2-3; 7 nucleotides match TRBD1. The DNA for the CDR3 is TGTGCCACCAGTGAAGAAACAGGGGATGTGGGTCAGTATTTT. Protein: CATSEETGDVGQYF.